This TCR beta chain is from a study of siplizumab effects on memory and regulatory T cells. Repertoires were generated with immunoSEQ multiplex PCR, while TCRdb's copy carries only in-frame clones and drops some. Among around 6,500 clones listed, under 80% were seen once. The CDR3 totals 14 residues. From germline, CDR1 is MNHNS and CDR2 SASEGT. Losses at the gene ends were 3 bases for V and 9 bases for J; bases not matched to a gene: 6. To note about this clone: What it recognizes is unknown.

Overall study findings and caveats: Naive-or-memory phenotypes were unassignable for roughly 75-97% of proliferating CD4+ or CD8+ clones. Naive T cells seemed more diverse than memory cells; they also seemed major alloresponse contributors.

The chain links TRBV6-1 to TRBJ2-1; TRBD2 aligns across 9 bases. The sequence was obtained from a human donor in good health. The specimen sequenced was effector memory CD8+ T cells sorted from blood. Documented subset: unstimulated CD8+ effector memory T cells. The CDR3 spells CASSDAGGFSEQFF. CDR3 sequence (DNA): TGTGCCAGCAGTGACGCGGGGGGGTTCAGTGAGCAGTTCTTC.